This T cell receptor (beta chain) was sequenced for a study of blood T cell repertoires in COVID-19 (dated by TCRdb to the early 2020s). Concerning the study at large: Collaborator samples came from the United States, Italy and Spain and covered acute and convalescent phases of COVID-19. The prospective study material was composed of cDNA or gDNA derived from T cells, B-cell-depleted T cells, or PBMCs. The dataset comprised deeply sampled blood TCRbeta repertoires from subjects exposed to, actively infected with, or recovered from COVID-19. The repertoires were released in a freely available public database intended as a resource for research on the immune response to SARS-CoV-2. The samples were drawn from two sources: the first 160 participants of the ongoing ImmuneRACE study, and 1,254 subjects contributed by 6 global collaborators. Nearly every sample came with metadata listing a de-identified subject ID, COVID-19 status, age in years and sex. Where available, HLA class I and class II types were taken from metadata supplied by the sample provider and were not determined by assay-based typing.

What the research found in general, with its limitations: The quantity of clinical and demographic metadata differed by source and by participant and was supplied without curation.

The CDR3 runs 13 amino acids, cysteine and phenylalanine included. CDR3 DNA is the only sequence kept; it has 39 bases, read in frame from the first base. One collaborating source in Seattle enrolled patients during active infection and followed them longitudinally through the course of disease. Each collaborating institution followed its own protocols to collect whole blood in K2EDTA tubes. Collaborator samples were shipped for TCRbeta analysis as frozen whole blood, isolated PBMCs, or DNA extracted from either sample type. To note about this clone: Its cognate antigen has yet to be identified. Per-nucleotide qualities are absent, and no much larger clonotype sits a single base away.

TCRbeta CDR3 regions were amplified from genomic DNA by means of the immunoSEQ Assay, a bias-controlled multiplex PCR. As for the authors' bioinformatics: The number of nucleated cells in each sample was estimated from the amplification of reference gene primers within the assay. To quantify the absolute abundance of each unique TCRbeta CDR3 rearrangement, sequence reads were collapsed and filtered. For each sample, productive Simpson clonality was calculated as the square root of Simpson's diversity index over productive rearrangements. TCRdb mirrors the immuneACCESS table, restricted to in-frame sequences. Some clones are absent from its copies; in checked studies, under half trace to an unresolved V gene, and the reason for the others is unknown. V, J and clone size derive from that table, while D and trimming were established from the DNA sequence. This sample is represented by about 80,000 clones; 85% of them were singletons. In total, the top ten clones hold around a tenth of the sample.

The specimen was peripheral blood. The sequence came from a man in his forties or fifties with COVID-19, enrolled during active disease. Rearrangement joined TRBV12-3 or TRBV12-4 to TRBJ1-1; 6 matching bases give a weak D call of TRBD1. The DNA reads as follows: TGTGCGACGAGATCGGGGGGCATCACTGAAGCTTTCTTT. Its translation reads: CATRSGGITEAFF.